This TCR beta chain stems from a study of cytomegalovirus exposure and HLA in healthy donors. Germline V CDR1 and CDR2: MGHDK, SYGVNS. Trimming took off 4 bases at V and 3 bases at J, with 12 bases between the two ends. CDR3 length: 15 residues. In this sample, this clone turned up once. With 60 Vbeta and 13 Jbeta primers, the PCR was carried out. Assay used: immunoSEQ multiplex PCR; TCRdb lists only in-frame clones, some missing. The data hold under 150,000 clones, with more than 65% observed a single time. The sequence derives from a woman aged 55 to 70 in good health and CMV-seropositive. The chain employs TRBV25-1 and TRBJ1-4, with D possibly matching TRBD1 (6 bases). The sequenced material came from PBMCs. CDR3 in DNA: TGTGCCAGCAGTGGACTGACAGGAGCTAATGAAAAACTGTTTTTT. Protein sequence: CASSGLTGANEKLFF.